One sample yielded the 21 T cell receptor beta chains listed below, sequenced in a study of tumor-infiltrating lymphocytes in primary liver carcinoma. Co-extracting RNA and DNA was done with about 20-34 mg of unsorted bulk tissue as input. TCR beta cDNA was reverse-transcribed from around 0.55 ug of total RNA. The reaction used a constant-region primer and ProtoScript II reverse transcriptase. It was through three nested multiplex PCR rounds of slightly modified ARM-PCR that TCR beta libraries arose. TRBV1-TRBV30 forward primers and a C-beta reverse primer were used in the first two PCR rounds, which each ran for approximately 10 cycles. TCRdb recomputed calls from the multiplex PCR reads with MiXCR, one row per CDR3 protein. The sample shows about 74,000 distinct CDR3 sequences, over 60% of them seen only once. The specimen sequenced was liver tumor tissue from sampling region 4. Documented subset: tumor region T4, right-lateral pole. These receptors were taken from a man between 40 and 49 years old with primary liver carcinoma and hepatitis B virus infection.

This chain joins TRBV5-6 and TRBJ2-7; 8 positions match TRBD1. Germline V gene data show CDR1 as SGHDT and CDR2 as YYEEEE. This CDR3 is 13 amino acids long. Trimming at V came to 9 bases and at J to 11 bases, leaving 16 bases not matched to a gene. As DNA, the CDR3 is TGTGCCACCAAGGAGACAGGGGCCCCCCGGGAGTACTTC. Protein sequence: CATKETGAPREYF.

A few counts support this clonotype. The chain carries TRBV2 and TRBJ2-3; 9 positions agree with TRBD1. The CDR3 loop spans 15 amino acids. The V segment lost 6 bases and the J segment 4 bases; nucleotides outside the gene matches: 8. Germline V gives CDR1 SNHLY, CDR2 FYNNEI. The CDR3 DNA follows: TGTGCCAGCAGCCCGGGACAGGGCGGACCAGATACGCAGTATTTT. This encodes CASSPGQGGPDTQYF. The full variable domain, in which reference TRBV2 and TRBJ2-3 provide the parts outside the CDR3, is EPEVTQTPSHQVTQMGQEVILRCVPISNHLYFYWYRQILGQKVEFLVSFYNNEISEKSEIFDDQFSVERPDGSNFTLKIRSTKLEDSAMYFCASSPGQGGPDTQYFGPGTRLTVL.

With regard to this clonotype: At one end the junction does not follow the germline gene, possibly because of a read error. The CDR3 DNA follows: TGCGCCAGCAGACCCGGGATAGGCAATTACGATACGCAGTATTTT. The encoded protein is CASRPGIGNYDTQYF. The chain couples TRBV6-5 to TRBJ2-3; a possible D gene is TRBD2 (5 bases). Per germline, CDR1 MNHEY and CDR2 SVGAGI. The CDR3 contains 15 residues.

The V gene is TRBV11-2, the J gene TRBJ1-6; no definite D call. The ends were cut back, 9 bases at V and 6 bases at J, with 21 bases in the middle. CDR1 and CDR2 (germline): SGHAT, FQNNGV. This CDR3 comprises 16 residues. CDR3 nucleotide sequence: TGTGCCAGGAGCCCCCGAGCAGCCTTACTTAATTCACCCCTCCACTTT. Translating gives CARSPRAALLNSPLHF.

The rearrangement links TRBV29-1 to TRBJ2-1, with D perhaps assigned TRBD1 or TRBD2 (5 bases each). Germline loops: CDR1 SQVTM, CDR2 ANQGSEA. V gave up 5 bases and J gave up 8 bases, with 28 bases separating them. The CDR3 runs to 17 residues. CDR3 protein: CSVPTEAGIGVWDEQFF. DNA of the CDR3: TGCAGCGTTCCTACGGAAGCCGGGATAGGGGTCTGGGATGAGCAGTTCTTC.

Ten or more counts support this clonotype. The rearrangement uses TRBV12-3 or TRBV12-4 and TRBJ2-2; 9 bases line up with TRBD2. There are 15 residues in the CDR3. Trimming took 5 bases from V and 0 from J; bases not matched to a gene: 1. The DNA of the CDR3 is TGTGCCAGCAGTCGGACTAGCGCGAACACCGGGGAGCTGTTTTTT. Amino acid sequence: CASSRTSANTGELFF.

This chain uses TRBV4-1 with TRBJ2-5; D gene unclear. The CDR3 extends over 14 amino acids. Trimming took off 5 bases at V and 5 bases at J, with 15 bases between the two ends. The germline V gene has CDR1 MGHRA and CDR2 YSYEKL. Written as DNA, the CDR3 is TGCGCCAGCAGCATTTCGACATGTTACGAGACCCAGTACTTC. Residues: CASSISTCYETQYF.

Regarding this clonotype: One end of the junction fails to match germline, which may point to a read error. The chain employs TRBV12-3 or TRBV12-4 and TRBJ2-2; possibly TRBD1 for D (6 bases). The CDR3 is 16 residues long. The CDR3 region is CASSLYQGPNTGELFF. In DNA, the CDR3 is TGTGCCAGCAGTTTATACCAGGGGCCCAACACTGGGGAGCTGTTTTTT.

For this clonotype: One end of the junction varies from germline; a read error may be responsible. This sequence joins TRBV7-9 and TRBJ2-7; D is unclear. Germline V gives CDR1 SEHNR, CDR2 FQNEAQ (reference sequence). This CDR3 region has 13 residues. The CDR3 DNA follows: TGTGCCAGCAGCTTAGCTAGTACCTATGAGCAGCACTTC. It yields the protein CASSLASTYEQHF. Based on the CDR3 plus reference TRBV7-9 and TRBJ2-7, the full variable domain is DTGVSQNPRHKITKRGQNVTFRCDPISEHNRLYWYRQTLGQGPEFLTYFQNEAQLEKSRLLSDRFSAERPKGSFSTLEIQRTEQGDSAMYLCASSLASTYEQHFGPGTRLTVT.

This clonotype was counted between two and nine times. This may come from a read error, since a much larger clone is one base off. The chain joins TRBV4-1 to TRBJ2-7; TRBD2 agrees at 9 bases. In germline, CDR1 is MGHRA, CDR2 YSYEKL. V shed 4 bases and J 0 bases; nucleotides not matched to a gene: 13. This CDR3 has 18 amino acids. The CDR3 coding sequence is TGCGCCAGCAGCCGAGATACGGGATGGACTAGCGACTCCTACGAGCAGTACTTC. This gives the protein CASSRDTGWTSDSYEQYF.

With respect to this clonotype: At one boundary the junction diverges from the germline segment, which might be a read error. The rearrangement joins TRBV29-1 to TRBJ2-7; D possibly corresponds to TRBD2 (5 bases). The V gene's germline CDR1 is SQVTM and CDR2 ANQGSEA. CDR3 length: 13 residues. The CDR3 region is CSVEGDGTYEQYF. CDR3 DNA: TGCAGTGTTGAGGGAGACGGCACCTACGAGCAGTACTTC.

This clonotype was found a few times. The gene calls are TRBV5-1 and TRBJ2-1; 9 bases are a match to TRBD2. The germline V gene encodes CDR1 SGHRS and CDR2 YFSETQ. With 0 bases clipped from V and 4 bases from J, the junction kept 2 bases outside the gene matches. CDR3 length: 15 amino acids. The DNA for the CDR3 is TGCGCCAGCAGCTTGGTGACTAGCGGTTACAATGAGCAGTTCTTC. As protein: CASSLVTSGYNEQFF.

At least ten counts were recorded for this clonotype. The CDR3 here is CASSDGTGGYQPQHF. The DNA for the CDR3 is TGTGCCAGCAGTGACGGGACAGGGGGGTATCAGCCCCAGCATTTT. The chain links TRBV6-1 to TRBJ1-5; 11 nucleotides match TRBD1. The CDR3 consists of 15 residues. Per the germline V gene, CDR1 is MNHNS and CDR2 is SASEGT. V shed 3 bases, J shed 5 bases, and the junction held 3 bases outside the gene matches.

In the case of this clonotype: Its ends do not fully match the called genes, so a read error is possible. The rearrangement joins TRBV11-1 to TRBJ2-3, with D tentatively TRBD1 (6 bases). The germline gives CDR1 SGHAT, CDR2 FQDESV (reference sequence). This CDR3 contains 15 residues. This CDR3 reads CASTLTGYELRYAVF. CDR3 bases: TGTGCCAGTACCTTAACAGGGTACGAATTAAGATACGCAGTATTT.

A note on this clonotype: One end of the junction does not line up with germline, which may come from a read error. This chain connects TRBV6-1 to TRBJ2-4; TRBD1 agrees at 11 bases. CDR1 and CDR2 (germline): MNHNS, SASEGT. This CDR3 is built from 16 residues. This chain's CDR3 is CVSSVLGQGGKNIHYF. DNA of the CDR3: TGTGTCAGCAGTGTCTTGGGACAGGGGGGAAAAAACATTCACTACTTC.

Concerning this clonotype: Compared with germline, one end of the junction differs, possibly owing to a read error. The DNA for the CDR3 is TGTGCCAGCGGCCGACCAATTTACGCTAGCGGGAGTTACGTGCAGTACTTC. Its translation is CASGRPIYASGSYVQYF. This sequence joins TRBV5-6 and TRBJ2-7, with 10 bases lining up with TRBD2. CDR1 is SGHDT, CDR2 YYEEEE, per germline. The CDR3 consists of 17 residues.

This clonotype was seen a few times. One base away lies a much larger clone, so this may be a sequencing read error. The chain joins TRBV14 to TRBJ1-6, with unresolved D. V lost 3 bases, J lost 13 bases, and 16 bases lay in between. The CDR3 has 14 amino acids. Germline lookup yields CDR1 SGHDN and CDR2 FVKESK. Here the CDR3 reads CASSHVLIGAPLHF. The CDR3 coding sequence is TGTGCCAGCAGCCACGTCCTTATTGGTGCGCCCCTCCACTTT.

This clonotype was observed a few times. A much more abundant neighbour one base away suggests this may be a read error. V usage is TRBV12-3 or TRBV12-4 and J usage is TRBJ2-6; 9 bases agree with TRBD1. This CDR3 has 18 amino acids. The ends lost 4 bases at V and 3 bases at J; junction bases unmatched: 10. The chain's CDR3 is CASSYVNRGLNGANVLTF. CDR3 nucleotide sequence: TGTGCCAGCAGTTATGTAAACAGGGGGCTTAATGGGGCCAACGTCCTGACTTTC.

For this clonotype: Given a much more abundant clone one base away, this may be a read error. The chain uses TRBV7-9 and TRBJ2-7; 8 positions agree with TRBD1. V dropped 5 bases and J dropped 3; count of bases not matched to a gene: 6. Germline V gene data show CDR1 as SEHNR and CDR2 as FQNEAQ (reference sequence). This CDR3 spans 14 amino acids. The CDR3 DNA is TGTGCCAGCAGCCCGGGACAGGTGAGCTACGAGCAGTACTTC. This codes for CASSPGQVSYEQYF.

Concerning this clonotype: One end of the junction does not line up with germline, which may come from a read error. J is TRBJ2-7 and V is TRBV6-5, with a weak D call TRBD1 (5 bases). The CDR3 spans 13 residues. CDR1 MNHEY and CDR2 SVGAGI come from the germline V gene. The chain's CDR3 is CTRSETAAYEQYF. In DNA form, the CDR3 reads TGTACCAGAAGTGAGACAGCAGCCTACGAGCAGTACTTC.

This clonotype came up a few times. Being one base from a much bigger clone, this may be a read error. The chain employs TRBV10-3 and TRBJ2-7; 8 bases match TRBD1. The trim removed 10 bases at V and 0 bases at J, leaving 8 bases unmatched. Germline V CDR1 and CDR2: ENHRY, SYGVKD. The CDR3 sequence is 14 residues long. This CDR3 is CATQGDRSSYEQYF. In DNA form, the CDR3 reads TGTGCCACGCAGGGGGACAGGAGCTCCTACGAGCAGTACTTC.